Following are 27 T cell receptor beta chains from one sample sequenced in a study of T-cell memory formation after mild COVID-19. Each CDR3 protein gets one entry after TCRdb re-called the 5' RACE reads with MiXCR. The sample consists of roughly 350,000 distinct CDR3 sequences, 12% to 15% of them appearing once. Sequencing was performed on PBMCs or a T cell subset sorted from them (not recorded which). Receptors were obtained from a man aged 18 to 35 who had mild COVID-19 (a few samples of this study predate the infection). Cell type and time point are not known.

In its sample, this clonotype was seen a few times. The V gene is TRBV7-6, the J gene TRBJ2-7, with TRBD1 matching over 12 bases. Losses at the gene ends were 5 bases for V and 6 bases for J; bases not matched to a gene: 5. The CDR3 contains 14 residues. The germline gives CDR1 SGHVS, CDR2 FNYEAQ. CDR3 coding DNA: TGTGCCAGCAGCCCAGGGGACAGGGGGCTCGAGCAGTACTTC. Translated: CASSPGDRGLEQYF.

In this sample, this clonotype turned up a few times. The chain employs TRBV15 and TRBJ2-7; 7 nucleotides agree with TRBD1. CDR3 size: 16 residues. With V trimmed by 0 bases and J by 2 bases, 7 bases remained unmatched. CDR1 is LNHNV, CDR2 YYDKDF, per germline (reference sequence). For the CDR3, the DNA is TGTGCCACCAGCAGAGATCCGGGGACAGTCGCCTACGAGCAGTACTTC. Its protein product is CATSRDPGTVAYEQYF.

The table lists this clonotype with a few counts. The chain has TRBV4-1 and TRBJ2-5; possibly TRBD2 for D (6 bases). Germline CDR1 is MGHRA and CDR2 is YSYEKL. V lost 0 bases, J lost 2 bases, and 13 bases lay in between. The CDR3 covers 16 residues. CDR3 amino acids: CASSQDNRDSQETQYF. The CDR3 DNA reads TGCGCCAGCAGCCAAGATAACCGGGACTCACAAGAGACCCAGTACTTC.

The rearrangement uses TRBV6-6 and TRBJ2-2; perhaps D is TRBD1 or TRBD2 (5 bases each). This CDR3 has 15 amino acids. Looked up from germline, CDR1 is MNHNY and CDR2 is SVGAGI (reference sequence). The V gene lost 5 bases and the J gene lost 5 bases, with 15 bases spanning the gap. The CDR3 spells CASSTSPRGTGELFF. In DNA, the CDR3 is TGTGCCAGCAGTACGTCCCCGAGGGGAACCGGGGAGCTGTTTTTT.

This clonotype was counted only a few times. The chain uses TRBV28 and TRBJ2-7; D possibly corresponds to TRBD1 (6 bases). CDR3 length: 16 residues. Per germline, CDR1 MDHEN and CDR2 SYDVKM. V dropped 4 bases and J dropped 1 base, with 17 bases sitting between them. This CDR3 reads CASSSRTARGSYEQYV. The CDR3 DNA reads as TGTGCCAGCAGTTCACGGACAGCAAGAGGGTCCTACGAGCAGTACGTC.

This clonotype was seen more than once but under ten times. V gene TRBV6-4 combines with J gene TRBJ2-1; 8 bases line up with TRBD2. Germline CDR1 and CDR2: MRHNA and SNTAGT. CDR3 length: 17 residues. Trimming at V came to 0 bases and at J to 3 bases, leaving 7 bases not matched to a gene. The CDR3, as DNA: TGTGCCAGCAGTGACTCAAGCGGGCGGGGGGACTACAATGAGCAGTTCTTC. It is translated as CASSDSSGRGDYNEQFF.

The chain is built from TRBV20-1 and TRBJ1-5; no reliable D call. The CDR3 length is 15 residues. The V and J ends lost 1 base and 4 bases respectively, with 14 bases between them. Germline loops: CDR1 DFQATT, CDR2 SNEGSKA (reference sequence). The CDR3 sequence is CSARVEGLNNQPQHF. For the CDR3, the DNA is TGCAGTGCTAGAGTCGAGGGTTTGAATAATCAGCCCCAGCATTTT.

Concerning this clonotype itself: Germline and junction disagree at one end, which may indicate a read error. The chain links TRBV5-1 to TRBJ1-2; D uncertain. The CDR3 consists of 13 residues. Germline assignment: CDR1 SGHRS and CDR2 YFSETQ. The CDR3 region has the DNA TGCACCAGCAGCTATGGGAGTAAGGATGGCTACACCTTC. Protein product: CTSSYGSKDGYTF.

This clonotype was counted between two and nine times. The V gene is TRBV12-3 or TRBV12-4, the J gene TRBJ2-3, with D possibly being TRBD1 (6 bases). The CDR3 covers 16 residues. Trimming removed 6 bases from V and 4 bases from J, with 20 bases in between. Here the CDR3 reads CASSRTATGRPDTQYF. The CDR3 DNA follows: TGTGCCAGCAGCCGTACGGCCACAGGGCGGCCAGATACGCAGTATTTT.

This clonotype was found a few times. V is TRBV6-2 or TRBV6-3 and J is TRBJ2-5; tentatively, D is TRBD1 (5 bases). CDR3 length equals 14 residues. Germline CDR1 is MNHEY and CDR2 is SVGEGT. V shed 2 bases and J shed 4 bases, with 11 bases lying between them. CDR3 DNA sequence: TGTGCCAGCAGTTACCTGTTGGGGCCAGAGACCCAGTACTTC. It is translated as CASSYLLGPETQYF.

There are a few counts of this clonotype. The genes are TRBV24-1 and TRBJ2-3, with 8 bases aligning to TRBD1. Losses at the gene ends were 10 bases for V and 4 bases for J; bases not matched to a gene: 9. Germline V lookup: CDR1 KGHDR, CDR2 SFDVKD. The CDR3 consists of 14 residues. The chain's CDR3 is CATSPPGQADTQYF. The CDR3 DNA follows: TGTGCCACTTCGCCCCCGGGACAGGCAGATACGCAGTATTTT.

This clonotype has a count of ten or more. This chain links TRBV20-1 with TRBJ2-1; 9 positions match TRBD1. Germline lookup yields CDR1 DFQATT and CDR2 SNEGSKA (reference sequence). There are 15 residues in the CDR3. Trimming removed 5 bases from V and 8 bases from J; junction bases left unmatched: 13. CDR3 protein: CSAGTGTGIWDEQFF. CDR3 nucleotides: TGCAGTGCTGGAACCGGGACAGGGATTTGGGATGAGCAGTTCTTC.

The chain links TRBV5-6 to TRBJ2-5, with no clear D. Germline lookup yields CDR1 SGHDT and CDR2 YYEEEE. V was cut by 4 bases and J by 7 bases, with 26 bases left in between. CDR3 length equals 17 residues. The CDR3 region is CASSDSVTVYSRWTQYF. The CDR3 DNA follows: TGTGCCAGCAGCGACTCAGTTACAGTATACTCGCGGTGGACCCAGTACTTC.

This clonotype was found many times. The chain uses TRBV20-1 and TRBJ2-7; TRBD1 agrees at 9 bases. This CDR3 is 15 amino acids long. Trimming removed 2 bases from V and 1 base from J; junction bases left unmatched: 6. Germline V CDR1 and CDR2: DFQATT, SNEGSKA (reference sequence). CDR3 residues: CSARLRDRASYEQYF. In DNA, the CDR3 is TGCAGTGCTAGACTCCGGGACAGGGCGTCCTACGAGCAGTACTTC.

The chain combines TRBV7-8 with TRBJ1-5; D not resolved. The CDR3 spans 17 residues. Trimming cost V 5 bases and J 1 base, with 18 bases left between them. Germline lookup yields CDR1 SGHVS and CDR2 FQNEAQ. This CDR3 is CASSPAGFTGSNQPQHF. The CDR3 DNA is TGTGCCAGCAGCCCCGCAGGATTTACGGGGAGCAATCAGCCCCAGCATTTT.

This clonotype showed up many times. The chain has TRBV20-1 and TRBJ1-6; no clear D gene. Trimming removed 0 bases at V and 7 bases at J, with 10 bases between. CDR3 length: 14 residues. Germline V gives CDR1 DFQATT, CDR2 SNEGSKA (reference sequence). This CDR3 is CSAREGSFNSPLHF. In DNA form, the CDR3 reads TGCAGTGCTAGAGAGGGCAGTTTCAATTCACCCCTCCACTTT.

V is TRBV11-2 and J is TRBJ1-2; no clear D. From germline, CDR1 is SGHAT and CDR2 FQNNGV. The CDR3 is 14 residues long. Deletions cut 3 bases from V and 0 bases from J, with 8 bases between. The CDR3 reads CASSLQQTNYGYTF. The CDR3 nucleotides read TGTGCCAGCAGCTTGCAACAGACTAACTATGGCTACACCTTC. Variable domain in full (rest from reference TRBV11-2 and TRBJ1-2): EAGVAQSPRYKIIEKRQSVAFWCNPISGHATLYWYQQILGQGPKLLIQFQNNGVVDDSQLPKDRFSAERLKGVDSTLKIQPAKLEDSAVYLCASSLQQTNYGYTFGSGTRLTVV.

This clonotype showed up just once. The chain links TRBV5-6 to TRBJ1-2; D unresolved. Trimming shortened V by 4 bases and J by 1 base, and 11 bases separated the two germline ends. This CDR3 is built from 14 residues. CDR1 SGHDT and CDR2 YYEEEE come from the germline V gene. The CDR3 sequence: CASSQPRDNYGYTF. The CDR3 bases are TGTGCCAGCAGCCAGCCTAGGGATAACTATGGCTACACCTTC.

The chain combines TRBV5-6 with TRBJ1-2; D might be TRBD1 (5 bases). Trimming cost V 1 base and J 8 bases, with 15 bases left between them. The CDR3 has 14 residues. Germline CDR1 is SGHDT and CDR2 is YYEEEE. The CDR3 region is CASSLLGGVDGYTF. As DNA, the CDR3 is TGTGCCAGCAGCTTGTTGGGAGGGGTCGACGGCTACACCTTC.

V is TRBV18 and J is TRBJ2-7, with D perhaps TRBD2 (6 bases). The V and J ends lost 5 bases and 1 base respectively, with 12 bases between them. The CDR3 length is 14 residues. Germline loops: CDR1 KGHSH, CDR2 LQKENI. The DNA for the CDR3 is TGTGCCAGCTCATACCCGGAGGGGTCCTACGAGCAGTACTTC. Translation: CASSYPEGSYEQYF.

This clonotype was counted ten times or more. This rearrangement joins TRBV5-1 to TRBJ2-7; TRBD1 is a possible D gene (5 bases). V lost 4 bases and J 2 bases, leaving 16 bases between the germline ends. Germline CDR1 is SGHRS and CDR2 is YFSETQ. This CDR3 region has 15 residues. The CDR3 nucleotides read TGCGCCAGCAGCGGATCACAGGAGTCAGCCTACGAGCAGTACTTC. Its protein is CASSGSQESAYEQYF.

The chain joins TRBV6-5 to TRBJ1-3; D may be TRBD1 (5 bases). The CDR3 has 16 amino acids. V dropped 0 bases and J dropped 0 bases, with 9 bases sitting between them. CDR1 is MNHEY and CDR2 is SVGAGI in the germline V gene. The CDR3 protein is CASSYSKGPSGNTIYF. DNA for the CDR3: TGTGCCAGCAGTTACTCGAAGGGGCCCTCTGGAAACACCATATATTTT.

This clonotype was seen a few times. The CDR3 DNA sequence: TGTGCCAGCAGTTACTCCAGTTTGAAAGACTTGGAGCAGTTCTTC. The encoded protein is CASSYSSLKDLEQFF. The genes are TRBV6-5 and TRBJ2-1; D uncertain. The CDR3 has 15 amino acids. Between the trimmed V and J ends, which lost 0 bases and 10 bases, there was a span of 16 bases. Germline CDR1 reads MNHEY; CDR2 reads SVGAGI.

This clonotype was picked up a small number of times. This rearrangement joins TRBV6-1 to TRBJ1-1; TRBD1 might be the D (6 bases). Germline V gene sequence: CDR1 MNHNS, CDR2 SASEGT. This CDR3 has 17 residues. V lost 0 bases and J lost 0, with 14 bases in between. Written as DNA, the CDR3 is TGTGCCAGCAGTGAAGCGCTGCAGGGGTGGATGAACACTGAAGCTTTCTTT. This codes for CASSEALQGWMNTEAFF.

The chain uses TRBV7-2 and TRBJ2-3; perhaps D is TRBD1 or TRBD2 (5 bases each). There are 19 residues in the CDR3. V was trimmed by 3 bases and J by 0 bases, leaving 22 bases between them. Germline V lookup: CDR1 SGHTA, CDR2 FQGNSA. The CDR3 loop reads CASSFAWLSSGPSTDTQYF. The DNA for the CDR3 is TGTGCCAGCAGCTTCGCTTGGCTTTCATCGGGGCCTAGCACAGATACGCAGTATTTT.

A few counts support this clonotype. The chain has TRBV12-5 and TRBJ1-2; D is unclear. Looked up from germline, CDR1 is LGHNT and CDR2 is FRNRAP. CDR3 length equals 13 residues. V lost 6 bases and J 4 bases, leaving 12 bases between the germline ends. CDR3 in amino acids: CASGQTRPYGYTF. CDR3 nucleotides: TGTGCTAGTGGCCAAACACGTCCCTATGGCTACACCTTC.

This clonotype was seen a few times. DNA for the CDR3: TGTGCCAGCAGCCCCCCGGGGGTTATCACCGGGGAGCTGTTTTTT. Protein: CASSPPGVITGELFF. The V call is TRBV6-6, the J call TRBJ2-2; TRBD2 might be the D (6 bases). CDR3 length equals 15 residues. The ends were cut back, 6 bases at V and 4 bases at J, with 15 bases in the middle. Germline lookup yields CDR1 MNHNY and CDR2 SVGAGI (reference sequence).